This T cell receptor beta chain was found in a study of Graves' ophthalmopathy and Graves' hyperthyroidism. V was cut by 2 bases and J by 2 bases, with 10 bases left in between. The CDR3 length is 14 residues. CDR1 and CDR2 (germline): LGHDT, YNNKEL (reference sequence). Where ophthalmopathy was present, donors had moderate-to-severe activity, CAS ≥3, NOSPECS ≥4 and duration under 3 months. Amplified material comprised TCR beta CDR3 regions derived from RNA transcripts. The first-round RT-PCR employed HTBI primers together with the Qiagen OneStep RT-PCR kit. A multiplex PCR was then performed as the second round. TCRdb reprocessed the multiplex PCR reads via MiXCR and lists one record per CDR3 protein. The sample shows 300,000 or so distinct CDR3 sequences, roughly 17% of them seen only once. The sample holds many counts of this clonotype. What it recognizes is unknown. Study-wide findings and caveats: Among thyroid clonotypes expanded above 0.001 frequency, most also appeared in blood.

The chain recombines TRBV3-1 with TRBJ2-7; TRBD1 is a possible D gene (6 bases). The TCR originated in an adult man with Graves' ophthalmopathy. The sequencing input was peripheral blood. The CDR3 DNA is TGTGCCAGCAGCCAACAAGGGGACACCTACGAGCAGTACTTC. Encoded protein: CASSQQGDTYEQYF.